The 9 T cell receptor beta chains reported below all come from one sample, sequenced in a study of shared clonotypes between healthy human individuals. Sequencing was performed with immunoSEQ multiplex PCR; in TCRdb, only in-frame clones are kept and a portion is missing. The repertoire holds some 1.1 million clones, roughly 77% seen once, with roughly 0.83% in the top ten. The sequenced material came from memory CD4+ T cells from PBMCs. Subset described: CD45RA-negative fraction. These TCRs come from a man younger than 30 in good health. Some clones in this sample may be carry-over from other donors' samples.

The chain is built from TRBV9 and TRBJ2-7; TRBD1 is a possible D gene (5 bases). V lost 2 bases and J lost 3, with 15 bases in between. This CDR3 spans 15 amino acids. Germline CDR1 and CDR2: SGDLS and YYNGEE. In DNA form, the CDR3 reads TGTGCCAGCAGCGTGAGCCAGGGCGCTCACTACGAGCAGTACTTC. Its protein is CASSVSQGAHYEQYF.

The genes are TRBV5-4 and TRBJ2-3, with 13 positions matching TRBD2. J lost 0 bases, V lost 2 bases, and 6 bases had no gene match. This CDR3 region has 18 residues. Germline V gene data show CDR1 as SGHNT and CDR2 as YYREEE (reference sequence). The DNA of the CDR3 is TGTGCCAGCAGCTTTCCGGGACTAGCGGGGTCTAGCACAGATACGCAGTATTTT. Protein product: CASSFPGLAGSSTDTQYF.

For this clone: Other DNA sequences in the same sample also yield this CDR3. This rearrangement joins TRBV9 to TRBJ2-5; either TRBD1 or TRBD2 may supply D (5 bases each). Trimming left V 0 bases short and J 2 bases short, with 8 bases between. CDR3 length: 14 residues. Germline loops: CDR1 SGDLS, CDR2 YYNGEE. As DNA, the CDR3 is TGTGCCAGCAGCGTAGGGGGCGGGCAAGAGACCCAGTACTTC. Its protein is CASSVGGGQETQYF.

This rearrangement joins TRBV6-5 to TRBJ2-2, with 8 nucleotides matching TRBD1. Germline V CDR1 and CDR2: MNHEY, SVGAGI. The length of the CDR3 is 13 residues. Unmatched junction bases numbered 4, after V lost 5 bases and J lost 8 bases. CDR3 nucleotides: TGTGCCAGCAGTCTGGACAGGGCTGGGGAGCTGTTTTTT. Protein sequence: CASSLDRAGELFF.

V and J are TRBV7-8 and TRBJ2-3, with D perhaps TRBD2 (5 bases). Germline-derived CDR1 and CDR2 are SGHVS and FQNEAQ. V lost 5 bases and J lost 3, with 9 bases in between. There are 13 residues in the CDR3. The CDR3 nucleotides read TGTGCCAGCAGCGCCCCGGGGACAGATACGCAGTATTTT. Amino acid sequence: CASSAPGTDTQYF. The variable domain in full, completed from reference TRBV7-8 and TRBJ2-3, reads GAGVSQSPRYKVAKRGQDVALRCDPISGHVSLFWYQQALGQGPEFLTYFQNEAQLDKSGLPSDRFFAERPEGSVSTLKIQRTQQEDSAVYLCASSAPGTDTQYFGPGTRLTVL.

This chain joins TRBV5-6 and TRBJ2-7, with TRBD1 as a possible D gene (6 bases). With 3 bases removed from V and 0 bases from J, the gap between germline ends came to 16 bases. The V gene's germline CDR1 is SGHDT and CDR2 YYEEEE. This CDR3 contains 16 residues. CDR3 DNA: TGTGCCAGCAGCTGGGGTCCGGGACAAAGCTCCTACGAGCAGTACTTC. Translating it yields CASSWGPGQSSYEQYF.

This clone has just a few counts. CDR3 amino acids: CASFRAGRINEQFF. CDR3 nucleotide sequence: TGTGCCAGCTTTAGGGCAGGTAGAATCAATGAGCAGTTCTTC. This chain links TRBV27 with TRBJ2-1; no clear D. The V and J ends lost 8 bases and 6 bases respectively, with 17 bases between them. This CDR3 has 14 amino acids. From germline, CDR1 is MNHEY and CDR2 SMNVEV (reference sequence).

This clone was seen just once. The chain uses TRBV7-8 and TRBJ1-3; D not resolved. The CDR3 spans 15 residues. The germline CDR1 and CDR2 sequences are SGHVS and FQNEAQ. Between the trimmed V and J ends, which lost 2 bases and 0 bases, there was a span of 8 bases. CDR3 amino acids: CASSLRLSSGNTIYF. DNA of the CDR3: TGTGCCAGCAGCTTAAGGCTAAGCTCTGGAAACACCATATATTTT. Variable domain in full (rest from reference TRBV7-8 and TRBJ1-3): GAGVSQSPRYKVAKRGQDVALRCDPISGHVSLFWYQQALGQGPEFLTYFQNEAQLDKSGLPSDRFFAERPEGSVSTLKIQRTQQEDSAVYLCASSLRLSSGNTIYFGEGSWLTVV.

The J gene is TRBJ1-5, the V gene TRBV7-2, with D possibly matching TRBD1 (6 bases). The CDR3 runs 15 residues. The germline V gene encodes CDR1 SGHTA and CDR2 FQGNSA. V was shortened by 5 bases and J by 3 bases, with 14 bases between the two germline ends. The CDR3 bases are TGTGCCAGCAGCCCCCCGGGGGCGGCCAATCAGCCCCAGCATTTT. This codes for CASSPPGAANQPQHF.